One T cell receptor beta chain is described in this entry. This specimen comes from a study of T cell clones after liver transplantation. Profiled with immunoSEQ multiplex PCR; TCRdb holds only in-frame clones, not every one. The sample carries roughly 19,000 clones, roughly nine tenths recorded once. The receptor's source is a human patient who received a liver transplant. The graft donor may have contributed some T cells. This sample comprised CD8+ T cells from blood, obtained approximately 45 months after liver transplant.

CDR3 nucleotides: TGCGCCAGCAGCCTTGGACAGGGGAATCAGCCCCAGCATTTT. Protein: CASSLGQGNQPQHF. V usage is TRBV4-1 and J usage is TRBJ1-5; 9 bases line up with TRBD1. This CDR3 spans 14 amino acids. The V gene's germline CDR1 is MGHRA and CDR2 YSYEKL. V was clipped by 4 bases and J by 4 bases; unmatched bases: 2.